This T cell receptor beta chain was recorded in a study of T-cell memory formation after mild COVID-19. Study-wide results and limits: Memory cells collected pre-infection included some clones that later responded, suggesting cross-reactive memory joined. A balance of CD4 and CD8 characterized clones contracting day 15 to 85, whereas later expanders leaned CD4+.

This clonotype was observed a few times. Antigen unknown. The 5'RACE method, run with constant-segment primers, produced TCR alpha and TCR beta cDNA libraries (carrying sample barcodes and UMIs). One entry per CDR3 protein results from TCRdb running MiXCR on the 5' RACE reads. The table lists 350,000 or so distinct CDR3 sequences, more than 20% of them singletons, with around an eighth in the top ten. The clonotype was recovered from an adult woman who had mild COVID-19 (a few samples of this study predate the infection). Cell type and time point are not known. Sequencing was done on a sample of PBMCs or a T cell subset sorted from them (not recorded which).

The CDR3 loop reads CASSQDQDRGAEAFF. CDR3 coding DNA: TGTGCCAGCAGCCAAGATCAGGACAGGGGGGCGGAAGCTTTCTTT. The chain has TRBV3-1 and TRBJ1-1; 10 nucleotides align to TRBD1. Germline V gene data show CDR1 as LGHDT and CDR2 as YNNKEL (reference sequence). The V segment lost 0 bases and the J segment 8 bases; nucleotides outside the gene matches: 6. The CDR3 has 15 residues.